The 23 T cell receptor beta chains below all came from one sample that was sequenced in a study of cytomegalovirus exposure and HLA in healthy donors. In the PCR, 60 Vbeta and 13 Jbeta primers were used. Profiled with immunoSEQ multiplex PCR; TCRdb holds only in-frame clones, not every one. The sample carries about 110,000 clones, around 80% recorded once. Source material: PBMCs. These TCRs come from a young man in good health and CMV-seronegative.

This chain connects TRBV5-4 to TRBJ2-1, with D uncertain. The germline V gene encodes CDR1 SGHNT and CDR2 YYREEE (reference sequence). With 2 bases removed from V and 9 bases from J, the gap between germline ends came to 6 bases. There are 11 residues in the CDR3. The CDR3 coding sequence is TGTGCCAGCAGCTTTGGCGGTGAGCAGTTCTTC. Protein product: CASSFGGEQFF.

The V gene is TRBV19, the J gene TRBJ2-7; D possibly corresponds to TRBD2 (6 bases). This CDR3 comprises 16 residues. V dropped 3 bases and J dropped 4 bases, with 19 bases sitting between them. Germline V gives CDR1 LNHDA, CDR2 SQIVND (reference sequence). The CDR3: CASSIGMSGGHYEQYF. The CDR3, as DNA: TGTGCCAGTAGTATTGGGATGAGCGGAGGGCATTACGAGCAGTACTTC.

This chain connects TRBV28 to TRBJ2-4; possible D gene TRBD2, 6 bases. V shed 6 bases and J shed 0 bases, with 12 bases lying between them. CDR1 MDHEN and CDR2 SYDVKM come from the germline V gene. CDR3 length: 15 residues. CDR3 bases: TGTGCCAGCAGCCGGGGGTCCCTAGCCAAAAACATTCAGTACTTC. This gives the protein CASSRGSLAKNIQYF.

This chain uses TRBV7-9 with TRBJ2-1; 14 bases line up with TRBD2. The J segment lost 7 bases and the V segment lost 5 bases, leaving 10 bases of the junction unmatched. This CDR3 is 17 amino acids long. Germline V lookup: CDR1 SEHNR, CDR2 FQNEAQ (reference sequence). CDR3 in amino acids: CASSPQGLAGVTNEQFF. The CDR3 DNA reads TGTGCCAGCAGCCCCCAGGGACTAGCGGGAGTAACAAATGAGCAGTTCTTC.

The chain employs TRBV7-9 and TRBJ2-1; tentatively, D is TRBD2 (5 bases). CDR1 SEHNR and CDR2 FQNEAQ come from the germline V gene (reference sequence). V lost 2 bases to trimming and J lost 8 bases, with 13 bases between them. The CDR3 spans 14 residues. CDR3 residues: CASSLWESKDEQFF. CDR3 sequence (DNA): TGTGCCAGCAGCTTATGGGAGTCAAAGGATGAGCAGTTCTTC.

DNA for the CDR3: TGCGCCAGCAGCCAAGATTACAGCCTTAAGCAAGAGACCCAGTACTTC. Protein sequence: CASSQDYSLKQETQYF. The chain uses TRBV4-3 and TRBJ2-5; unclear D gene. The CDR3 runs to 16 residues. Germline V lookup: CDR1 LGHNA, CDR2 YSLEER. The germline V and J ends were trimmed by 0 bases and 2 bases, with 13 bases remaining between them.

CDR3 in DNA: TGTGCCAGCAGCTTAGAACAGGGATACTACGAGCAGTACTTC. It specifies CASSLEQGYYEQYF. V is TRBV7-2 and J is TRBJ2-7, with D possibly being TRBD1 (6 bases). Per germline, CDR1 SGHTA and CDR2 FQGNSA. V was trimmed by 1 base and J by 3 bases, leaving 10 bases between them. The CDR3 extends over 14 amino acids.

Here the CDR3 DNA reads TGTGCCAGCAGTTTATCTATATACTATGGCTACACCTTC. Translating gives CASSLSIYYGYTF. The rearrangement uses TRBV28 and TRBJ1-2; no firm D call. Germline assignment: CDR1 MDHEN and CDR2 SYDVKM. Trimming took off 1 base at V and 3 bases at J, with 6 bases between the two ends. This CDR3 region has 13 residues.

Only one count was recorded for this clone. The J gene is TRBJ2-7, the V gene TRBV14; no reliable D call. Trimming took off 0 bases at V and 6 bases at J, with 9 bases between the two ends. This CDR3 is 13 amino acids long. Germline CDR1 is SGHDN and CDR2 is FVKESK. The CDR3 DNA reads TGTGCCAGCAGCCAAGATAGTAGAACCGAGCAGTACTTC. Amino acids: CASSQDSRTEQYF.

The chain couples TRBV6-1 to TRBJ2-7; TRBD1 agrees at 8 bases. The CDR3 loop spans 14 amino acids. Looked up from germline, CDR1 is MNHNS and CDR2 is SASEGT. Trimming took 4 bases from V and 2 from J; bases not matched to a gene: 4. The CDR3 region is CASSAGTGPYEQYF. The DNA of the CDR3 is TGTGCCAGCAGTGCCGGGACAGGACCCTACGAGCAGTACTTC.

This chain links TRBV5-1 with TRBJ2-4, with TRBD2 matching 7 bases. The junction had 6 bases not matched to a gene; V was cut back by 2 bases and J by 1 base. The CDR3 loop spans 16 amino acids. Germline assignment: CDR1 SGHRS and CDR2 YFSETQ. This CDR3 is CASSLGGRVAKNIQYF. The CDR3 nucleotides read TGCGCCAGCAGCTTAGGAGGGAGGGTGGCCAAAAACATTCAGTACTTC.

The chain recombines TRBV7-2 with TRBJ2-7; maybe TRBD2 (5 bases). The CDR3 loop spans 15 amino acids. V dropped 5 bases and J dropped 1 base, with 15 bases sitting between them. Germline CDR1 is SGHTA and CDR2 is FQGNSA. The CDR3 reads CASSPSGSMSYEQYF. CDR3 coding DNA: TGTGCCAGCAGCCCAAGCGGCTCCATGTCCTACGAGCAGTACTTC. Together with reference TRBV7-2 and TRBJ2-7, the CDR3 gives the full variable domain: GAGVSQSPSNKVTEKGKDVELRCDPISGHTALYWYRQSLGQGLEFLIYFQGNSAPDKSGLPSDRFSAERTGGSVSTLTIQRTQQEDSAVYLCASSPSGSMSYEQYFGPGTRLTVT.

The V call is TRBV11-2, the J call TRBJ2-3; 12 nucleotides align to TRBD2. V lost 2 bases, J lost 6 bases, and 9 bases stayed unmatched. The CDR3 is 17 residues long. CDR1 is SGHAT and CDR2 is FQNNGV in the germline V gene. The CDR3 protein is CASSLPRASGRADTQYF. The CDR3 region has the DNA TGTGCCAGCAGCTTACCCCGGGCTAGCGGGAGGGCCGATACGCAGTATTTT.

The J gene is TRBJ1-1, the V gene TRBV6-5, with D unresolved. Between the trimmed V and J ends, which lost 6 bases and 2 bases, there was a span of 13 bases. The germline gives CDR1 MNHEY, CDR2 SVGAGI. CDR3 length equals 14 residues. CDR3 sequence reads: CASSSRAPNTEAFF. CDR3 DNA: TGTGCCAGCAGCTCGCGGGCACCTAACACTGAAGCTTTCTTT.

The gene calls are TRBV5-1 and TRBJ1-2; possible D gene TRBD1, 5 bases. Germline CDR1 is SGHRS and CDR2 is YFSETQ. Between the trimmed V and J ends, which lost 6 bases and 8 bases, there was a span of 17 bases. CDR3 length: 13 residues. The CDR3 reads CASTLAGGKGYTF. Written as DNA, the CDR3 is TGCGCCAGCACCCTTGCTGGGGGGAAGGGCTACACCTTC.

The rearrangement joins TRBV29-1 to TRBJ1-1, with D possibly TRBD1 on 6 matching bases. The CDR3 contains 14 residues. Germline V gives CDR1 SQVTM, CDR2 ANQGSEA. The V end was cut by 3 bases, the J end by 0 bases, with 11 bases between. The CDR3 loop is CSVDRGFMNTEAFF. In nucleotides, the CDR3 is TGCAGCGTTGACAGGGGATTTATGAACACTGAAGCTTTCTTT.

The chain joins TRBV9 to TRBJ2-7; 11 bases line up with TRBD1. Germline trimming cut 2 bases from V and 5 bases from J; bases unmatched to any gene: 9. CDR3 length: 16 amino acids. The germline V gene has CDR1 SGDLS and CDR2 YYNGEE. CDR3 nucleotide sequence: TGTGCCAGCAGCGTTCCTCGGACAGGGGGCTCTGACGAGCAGTACTTC. Its protein is CASSVPRTGGSDEQYF.

V and J are TRBV9 and TRBJ2-1; 7 bases agree with TRBD1. There are 16 residues in the CDR3. V lost 3 bases and J lost 4; bases outside the gene matches: 10. Germline CDR1 reads SGDLS; CDR2 reads YYNGEE. DNA for the CDR3: TGTGCCAGCAGCGGATATAGGGACAGCAGGTACAATGAGCAGTTCTTC. As protein: CASSGYRDSRYNEQFF.

This chain links TRBV11-2 with TRBJ1-2; D is ambiguous. The length of the CDR3 is 12 residues. Per the germline V gene, CDR1 is SGHAT and CDR2 is FQNNGV. V lost 5 bases to trimming and J lost 6 bases, with 10 bases between them. The CDR3 coding sequence is TGTGCCAGCAGCCGCAGCGGCGATGGCTACACCTTC. Translation: CASSRSGDGYTF.

The rearrangement uses TRBV27 and TRBJ2-5, with 7 bases identical to TRBD1. Germline loops: CDR1 MNHEY, CDR2 SMNVEV (reference sequence). This CDR3 region has 14 residues. With V trimmed by 0 bases and J by 4 bases, 2 bases remained unmatched. CDR3 loop: CASSLSRGRETQYF. The CDR3 DNA reads as TGTGCCAGCAGTTTATCAAGGGGGCGAGAGACCCAGTACTTC.

The genes are TRBV6-1 and TRBJ1-2, with TRBD1 matching 12 bases. CDR1 is MNHNS and CDR2 is SASEGT in the germline V gene. The J segment lost 8 bases and the V segment lost 3 bases, leaving 7 bases of the junction unmatched. The CDR3 length is 15 residues. CDR3 sequence reads: CASSDSGQGAEGYTF. The CDR3 nucleotides read TGTGCCAGCAGTGATTCGGGACAGGGGGCGGAGGGCTACACCTTC.

The rearrangement uses TRBV19 and TRBJ1-1; no firm D call. V lost 10 bases and J lost 1, with 13 bases in between. Germline V CDR1 and CDR2: LNHDA, SQIVND (reference sequence). The CDR3 has 13 amino acids. The CDR3 sequence: CATNPVWNTEAFF. CDR3 sequence (DNA): TGTGCCACGAACCCGGTGTGGAACACTGAAGCTTTCTTT. Filled out from reference TRBV19 and TRBJ1-1, the complete variable domain reads DGGITQSPKYLFRKEGQNVTLSCEQNLNHDAMYWYRQDPGQGLRLIYYSQIVNDFQKGDIAEGYSVSREKKESFPLTVTSAQKNPTAFYLCATNPVWNTEAFFGQGTRLTVV.

This sequence joins TRBV28 and TRBJ1-1, with 7 positions matching TRBD1. V lost 3 bases, J lost 8 bases, and 3 bases stayed unmatched. Germline lookup yields CDR1 MDHEN and CDR2 SYDVKM. The CDR3 runs to 12 residues. CDR3 nucleotides: TGTGCCAGCAGTTTCCCGGACAGGGAAGCTTTCTTT. Protein product: CASSFPDREAFF. The variable domain in full, with the rest retrieved from reference TRBV28 and TRBJ1-1, is DVKVTQSSRYLVKRTGEKVFLECVQDMDHENMFWYRQDPGLGLRLIYFSYDVKMKEKGDIPEGYSVSREKKERFSLILESASTNQTSMYLCASSFPDREAFFGQGTRLTVV.